The T cell receptor (beta chain) described here comes from a study of blood T cell repertoires in COVID-19. There are 14 residues in the CDR3. The V gene end was trimmed by 6 bases and the J gene end by 4 bases; junction bases not matched to a gene: 4. CDR1 and CDR2 (germline): SNHLY, FYNNEI. The assay was immunoSEQ multiplex PCR, and TCRdb's table has in-frame clones only and misses some. The table includes 200,000 to 250,000 clones, around 86% detected once. As for this clone: The same CDR3 also results from other DNA sequences found in this sample.

This sequence originates from a woman between 35 and 50 years old with acute COVID-19. Sequencing used PBMCs or T cells enriched from blood (not recorded which). The chain links TRBV2 to TRBJ2-1; 9 bases map to TRBD2. This chain's CDR3 is CASRGLAEYNEQFF. The DNA of the CDR3 is TGTGCCAGCAGGGGACTAGCTGAATACAATGAGCAGTTCTTC.